Below, one T cell receptor (beta chain) is given with its context. Its antigen is currently unknown. Treatment reported: oral pan-JAK inhibitor, 5-10 mg twice daily. The data originate from a study of CD8+ T cells in alopecia areata. Study context: Dosing with tofacitinib proceeded for 6 to 18 months, followed by 6 months off drug.

RNA was isolated and reverse transcribed to cDNA, the sequencing template. Method: immunoSEQ multiplex PCR; TCRdb's copy keeps in-frame clones and lacks some. The data hold just over 150,000 clones, with 50% to 70% observed a single time. This CDR3 has 13 amino acids. V was trimmed by 4 bases and J by 10 bases, leaving 18 bases between them. Germline CDR1 is SGDLS and CDR2 is YYNGEE. Study-level results: Tofacitinib yielded significantly lower scalp clonality and fewer expanded CD8+ clones among the top 100.

This receptor was identified in a human donor with alopecia areata. The J gene is TRBJ2-7, the V gene TRBV9; the D call may be TRBD1 or TRBD2 (5 bases each). The sample here was CD4+ T cells sorted from blood, taken at week 4, from a patient treated with tofacitinib. The CDR3 DNA sequence: TGTGCCAGCAGCCCGGGGCAGTCTCGTCCCCAGTACTTC. Translating it yields CASSPGQSRPQYF.